This T cell receptor (beta chain) came from a study of T cell responses to AZD1222 COVID-19 vaccine. Study-wide results and limits: It was only after the peak T cell response that any repertoires were sampled. Baseline seropositivity occurred in only a handful of AZD1222 recipients.

Assay used: immunoSEQ multiplex PCR; TCRdb lists only in-frame clones, some missing. The table records some 150,000 clones, about 90% of them present only once. A remark on this clone: Its target is not known.

With 3 bases removed from V and 7 bases from J, the gap between germline ends came to 12 bases. This CDR3 has 13 residues. Germline CDR1 and CDR2: SGHTA and FQGNSA. The origin of this receptor is an adult in good health. V is TRBV7-2 and J is TRBJ1-1; D might be TRBD1 (6 bases). The sequencing used peripheral blood, collected on day 0 of MenACWY control vaccination. Here the CDR3 DNA reads TGTGCCAGCAGCTTTATGGACAGCCGTGAAGCTTTCTTT. Its translation is CASSFMDSREAFF.